A selection of T cell receptor beta chains follows, all from one sample in a study of blood T cell repertoires in COVID-19. Clones were sequenced by immunoSEQ multiplex PCR, and TCRdb holds only the in-frame ones, with some missing. The data hold some 140,000 clones, with around 73% observed a single time. Sequenced sample: peripheral blood. All receptors come from a man between 60 and 75 years old who had recovered from COVID-19. Each CDR3 is given with its conserved first and last residue. D genes are given only for firm matches. A row's size may be missing; if present it is once, few, many or a size class.

TRBJ1-1	TRBV3-1/TRBV3-2	TRBD1	14	once	TGTGCCAGCAGCCCTCGGGACAGGGCTGCTGAAGCTTTCTTT	CASSPRDRAAEAFF
TRBJ2-1	TRBV7-2	TRBD2	17	-	TGTGCCAGCAGCCCCCCGGATGGGACTAGCGGGAGCAATGAGCAGTTCTTC	CASSPPDGTSGSNEQFF
TRBJ2-1	TRBV18	TRBD1	14	-	TGTGCCAGCTCACAACCGGGACAGGACGATGAGCAGTTCTTC	CASSQPGQDDEQFF
TRBJ1-5	TRBV5-1	-	15	-	TGCGCCAGCAGCTTGGATGGGGGCCAGGGACAGCCCCAGCATTTT	CASSLDGGQGQPQHF
TRBJ1-3	TRBV27	-	15	-	TGTGCCAGCAGTATGGACAGATTCTCTGGAAACACCATATATTTT	CASSMDRFSGNTIYF
TRBJ1-1	TRBV12-3/TRBV12-4	-	13	-	TGTGCCAGCAGTTCCCTCCGGGACACTGAAGCTTTCTTT	CASSSLRDTEAFF
TRBJ2-5	TRBV19	TRBD1	13	-	TGTGCCAGTAGTACCGGACAGGGCGAGACCCAGTACTTC	CASSTGQGETQYF
TRBJ1-5	TRBV6-5	-	13	-	TGTGCCGGGTCGACAGATTTTAATCAGCCCCAGCATTTT	CAGSTDFNQPQHF
TRBJ1-2	TRBV2	-	17	-	TGTGCCAGCAGTTTACAGGTATACATCCCCAAAGAATATGGCTACACCTTC	CASSLQVYIPKEYGYTF
TRBJ2-3	TRBV4-3	TRBD1	16	-	TGCGCCAGCAGCCAAGAGAGGACAGGGGGCACAGATACGCAGTATTTT	CASSQERTGGTDTQYF
TRBJ2-1	TRBV7-9	TRBD2	17	-	TGTGCCAGCAGCCCTTCAGCGGGGGCGTCTTCCTACAATGAGCAGTTCTTC	CASSPSAGASSYNEQFF
TRBJ2-7	TRBV5-1	-	12	-	TGCGCCAGCAGCTTGGACTTCTACGAGCAGTACTTC	CASSLDFYEQYF
TRBJ1-5	TRBV5-4	TRBD1	16	-	TGTGCCAGCAGCCGCACAGGGGGGAATAGCAATCAGCCCCAGCATTTT	CASSRTGGNSNQPQHF
TRBJ2-5	TRBV9	TRBD2	15	-	TGTGCCGGGGGACTAGCGGTGAGTTACCAAGAGACCCAGTACTTC	CAGGLAVSYQETQYF
TRBJ2-2	TRBV9	TRBD2	15	-	TGTGCCAGCAGCGTAGGCGGGGGGCCAACCGGGGAGCTGTTTTTT	CASSVGGGPTGELFF
TRBJ1-1	TRBV7-2	-	14	-	TGTGCCAGCAGCTCCCTGGGAGCGAACACTGAAGCTTTCTTT	CASSSLGANTEAFF
TRBJ1-6	TRBV18	-	14	once	TGTGCCAGCTCCCCTCGCAGTAGCAATTCACCCCTCCACTTT	CASSPRSSNSPLHF
TRBJ2-1	TRBV5-6	TRBD2	15	-	TGTGCCAGCAGCCCCCTTCCGGGAGGGAATAATGAGCAGTTCTTC	CASSPLPGGNNEQFF
TRBJ2-7	TRBV13	TRBD2	17	-	TGTGCCAGCAGCCCCCGAGGGGAGCGGGGGGATGGGGACGAGCAGTACTTC	CASSPRGERGDGDEQYF
TRBJ1-3	TRBV6-5	-	15	-	TGTGCCAGCAGTTCGGTACGGGGGTCTGGAAACACCATATATTTT	CASSSVRGSGNTIYF
TRBJ2-2	TRBV7-2	TRBD2	16	-	TGTGCCAGCAGCTTAGCGGGAGGGGCGGTAGCCGGGGAGCTGTTTTTT	CASSLAGGAVAGELFF
TRBJ2-5	TRBV7-3	TRBD2	15	-	TGTGCCAGCAGCCCCGCGGGAGGGGAGCAAGAGACCCAGTACTTC	CASSPAGGEQETQYF
TRBJ1-4	TRBV7-2	-	15	-	TGTGCCAGCAGCTTCAACAGTGCAACTAATGAAAAACTGTTTTTT	CASSFNSATNEKLFF
TRBJ1-3	TRBV19	-	16	-	TGTGCCAGTAGTATTCTGCTGGGCCTCTCTGGAAACACCATATATTTT	CASSILLGLSGNTIYF
TRBJ1-1	TRBV24-1	-	12	once	TGTGCCACCAGTGATTTAACAGGCCGCGCTTTCTTT	CATSDLTGRAFF
TRBJ2-5	TRBV30	-	13	-	TGTGCCTGGAATCTCCGGTTTCAAGAGACCCAGTACTTC	CAWNLRFQETQYF
TRBJ1-5	TRBV25-1	-	14	-	TGTGCCAGCAGTGATCCAGGGACACATCAGCCCCAGCATTTT	CASSDPGTHQPQHF
TRBJ1-1	TRBV5-8	-	15	-	TGTGCCAGCAGCTTGAAAGGGAGGGGGAACACTGAAGCTTTCTTT	CASSLKGRGNTEAFF